The 4 T cell receptor beta chains below were found in one sample sequenced in a study of blood T cell repertoires in COVID-19. Produced via immunoSEQ multiplex PCR; TCRdb's table is partial and in-frame only. The table includes over 60,000 clones, more than 75% detected once. The sample comprised peripheral blood. Every receptor here comes from a man between 65 and 79 years old with active or convalescent COVID-19.

Only a few counts were recorded for this clone. The chain is built from TRBV28 and TRBJ2-5, with 8 positions matching TRBD2. Unmatched junction bases numbered 9, after V lost 6 bases and J lost 3 bases. The CDR3 length is 15 residues. CDR1 MDHEN and CDR2 SYDVKM come from the germline V gene. The CDR3 here is CASSSGSAHKETQYF. The CDR3, as DNA: TGTGCCAGCAGCAGCGGGAGTGCCCACAAAGAGACCCAGTACTTC. Using reference TRBV28 and TRBJ2-5 for the parts outside the CDR3, the full variable domain is DVKVTQSSRYLVKRTGEKVFLECVQDMDHENMFWYRQDPGLGLRLIYFSYDVKMKEKGDIPEGYSVSREKKERFSLILESASTNQTSMYLCASSSGSAHKETQYFGPGTRLLVL.

The chain's CDR3 is CASSLVAGRYEQYF. CDR3 bases: TGCGCCAGCAGCTTGGTGGCAGGCCGCTACGAGCAGTACTTC. The V gene is TRBV5-1, the J gene TRBJ2-7; D is undetermined. CDR1 is SGHRS, CDR2 YFSETQ, per germline. Trimming pared 0 bases from V and 3 bases from J, leaving 10 bases between. The CDR3 loop spans 14 amino acids.

This chain uses TRBV3-1 (or the pseudogene TRBV3-2) with TRBJ2-7; perhaps TRBD2 as D (5 bases). CDR3 length: 16 amino acids. In germline, CDR1 is LGHDT, CDR2 YNNKEL (reference sequence). The V gene lost 0 bases and the J gene lost 2 bases, with 14 bases spanning the gap. CDR3 coding DNA: TGTGCCAGCAGCCAAGATTTGGCGGGTCCCACCTACGAGCAGTACTTC. As protein: CASSQDLAGPTYEQYF.

This chain connects TRBV20-1 to TRBJ1-1; TRBD1 agrees at 10 bases. J was trimmed by 2 bases and V by 5 bases; bases with no gene match: 5. Per the germline V gene, CDR1 is DFQATT and CDR2 is SNEGSKA (reference sequence). The CDR3 runs 14 residues. CDR3 DNA: TGCAGTGCTCGTGAGACAGGGGGCAACACTGAAGCTTTCTTT. It codes for CSARETGGNTEAFF.